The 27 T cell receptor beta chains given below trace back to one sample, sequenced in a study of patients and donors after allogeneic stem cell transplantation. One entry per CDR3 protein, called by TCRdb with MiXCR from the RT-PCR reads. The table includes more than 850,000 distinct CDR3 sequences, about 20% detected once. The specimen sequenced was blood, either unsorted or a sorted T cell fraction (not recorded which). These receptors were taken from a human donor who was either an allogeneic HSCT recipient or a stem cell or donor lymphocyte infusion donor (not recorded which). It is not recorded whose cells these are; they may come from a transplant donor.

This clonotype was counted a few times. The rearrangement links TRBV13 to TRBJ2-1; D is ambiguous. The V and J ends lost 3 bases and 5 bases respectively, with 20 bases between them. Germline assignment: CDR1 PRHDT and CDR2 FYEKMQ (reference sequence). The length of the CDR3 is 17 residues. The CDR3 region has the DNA TGTGCCAGCAGCTTTTCCCCTACTACAACCATTAACAATGAGCAGTTCTTC. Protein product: CASSFSPTTTINNEQFF.

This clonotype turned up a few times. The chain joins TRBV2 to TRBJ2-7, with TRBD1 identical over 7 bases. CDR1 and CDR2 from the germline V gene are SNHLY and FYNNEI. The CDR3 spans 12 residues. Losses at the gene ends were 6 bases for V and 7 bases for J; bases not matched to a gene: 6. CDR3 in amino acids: CASRQTGREQYF. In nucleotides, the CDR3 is TGTGCCAGCAGGCAGACAGGGCGGGAGCAGTACTTC.

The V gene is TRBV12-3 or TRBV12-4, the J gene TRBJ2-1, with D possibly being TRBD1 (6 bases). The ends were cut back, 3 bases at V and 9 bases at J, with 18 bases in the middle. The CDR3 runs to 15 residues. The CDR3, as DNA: TGTGCCAGCAGTTTGGCCCGGCCCCAGGGGAGTGAGCAGTTCTTC. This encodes CASSLARPQGSEQFF.

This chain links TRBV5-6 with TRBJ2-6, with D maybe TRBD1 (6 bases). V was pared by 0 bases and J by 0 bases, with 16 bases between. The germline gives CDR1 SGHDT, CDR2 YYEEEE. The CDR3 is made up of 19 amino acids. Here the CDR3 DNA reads TGTGCCAGCAGCTTGGTGTGGGACACCCAACGCTCTGGGGCCAACGTCCTGACTTTC. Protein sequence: CASSLVWDTQRSGANVLTF.

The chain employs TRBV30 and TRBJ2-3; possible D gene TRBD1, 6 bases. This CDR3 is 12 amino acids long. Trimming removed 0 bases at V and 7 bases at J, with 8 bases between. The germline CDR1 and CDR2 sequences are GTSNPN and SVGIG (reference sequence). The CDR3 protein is CAWSVTGNTQYF. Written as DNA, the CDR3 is TGTGCCTGGAGTGTTACAGGGAATACGCAGTATTTT.

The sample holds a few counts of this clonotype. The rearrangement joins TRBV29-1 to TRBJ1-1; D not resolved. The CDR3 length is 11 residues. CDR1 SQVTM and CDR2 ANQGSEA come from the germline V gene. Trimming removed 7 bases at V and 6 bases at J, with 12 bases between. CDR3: CSGRVGSEAFF. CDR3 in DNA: TGCAGCGGGCGAGTTGGGTCTGAAGCTTTCTTT.

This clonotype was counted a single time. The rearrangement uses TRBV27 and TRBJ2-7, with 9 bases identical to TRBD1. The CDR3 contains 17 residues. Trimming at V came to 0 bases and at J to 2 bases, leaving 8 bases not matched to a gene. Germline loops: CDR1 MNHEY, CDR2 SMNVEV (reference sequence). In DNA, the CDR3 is TGTGCCAGCAGTTTATCGATTCTAGGGGACAGGGCCTACGAGCAGTACTTC. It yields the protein CASSLSILGDRAYEQYF.

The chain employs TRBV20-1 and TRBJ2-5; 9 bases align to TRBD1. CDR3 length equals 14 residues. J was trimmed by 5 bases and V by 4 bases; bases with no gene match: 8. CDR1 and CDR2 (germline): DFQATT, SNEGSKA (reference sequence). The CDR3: CSATPGTGRETQYF. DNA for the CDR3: TGCAGTGCTACTCCCGGGACAGGGAGGGAGACCCAGTACTTC.

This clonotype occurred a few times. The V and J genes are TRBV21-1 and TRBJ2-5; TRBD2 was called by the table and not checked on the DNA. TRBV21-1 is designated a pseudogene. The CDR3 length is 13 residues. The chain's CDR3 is CASSFRREETQYF. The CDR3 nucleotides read TGTGCCAGCAGTTTCCGGAGGGAAGAGACCCAGTACTTC.

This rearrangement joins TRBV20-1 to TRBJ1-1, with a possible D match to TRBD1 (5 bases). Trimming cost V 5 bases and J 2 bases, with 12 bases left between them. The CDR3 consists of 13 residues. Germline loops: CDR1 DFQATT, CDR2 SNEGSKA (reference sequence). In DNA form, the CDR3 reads TGCAGTGCTCCCGACAGATCTAACACTGAAGCTTTCTTT. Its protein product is CSAPDRSNTEAFF.

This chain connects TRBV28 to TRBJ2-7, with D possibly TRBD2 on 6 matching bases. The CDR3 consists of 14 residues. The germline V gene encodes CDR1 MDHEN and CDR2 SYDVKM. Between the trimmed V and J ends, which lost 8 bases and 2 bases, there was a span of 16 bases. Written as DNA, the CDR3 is TGTGCCAGCGATTCGGGAGCAGGACCCTACGAGCAGTACTTC. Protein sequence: CASDSGAGPYEQYF.

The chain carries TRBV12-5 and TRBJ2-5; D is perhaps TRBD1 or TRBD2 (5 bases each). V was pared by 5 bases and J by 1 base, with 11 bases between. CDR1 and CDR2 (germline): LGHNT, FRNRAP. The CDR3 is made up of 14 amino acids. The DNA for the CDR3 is TGTGCTAGTGGTGATCGGGACCTCCAAGAGACCCAGTACTTC. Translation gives CASGDRDLQETQYF. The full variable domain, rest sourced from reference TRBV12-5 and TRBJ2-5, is DARVTQTPRHKVTEMGQEVTMRCQPILGHNTVFWYRQTMMQGLELLAYFRNRAPLDDSGMPKDRFSAEMPDATLATLKIQPSEPRDSAVYFCASGDRDLQETQYFGPGTRLLVL.

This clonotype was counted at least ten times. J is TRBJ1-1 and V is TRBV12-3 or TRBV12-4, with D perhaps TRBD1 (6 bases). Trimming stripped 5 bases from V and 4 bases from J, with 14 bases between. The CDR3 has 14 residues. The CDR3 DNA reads TGTGCCAGCAGTCCGGAAGGGGGGAGCACTGAAGCTTTCTTT. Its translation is CASSPEGGSTEAFF.

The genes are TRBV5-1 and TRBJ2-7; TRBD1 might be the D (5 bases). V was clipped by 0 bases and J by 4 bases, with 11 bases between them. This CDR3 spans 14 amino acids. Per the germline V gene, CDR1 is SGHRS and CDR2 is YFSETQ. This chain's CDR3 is CASSLGGRQYEQYF. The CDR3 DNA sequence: TGCGCCAGCAGCTTGGGGGGCAGGCAGTACGAGCAGTACTTC.

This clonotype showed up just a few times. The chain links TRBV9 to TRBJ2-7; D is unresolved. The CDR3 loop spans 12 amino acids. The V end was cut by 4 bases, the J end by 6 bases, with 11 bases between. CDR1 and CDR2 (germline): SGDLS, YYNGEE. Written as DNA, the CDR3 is TGTGCCAGCAGCACCCTGAAAGGCGAGCAGTACTTC. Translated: CASSTLKGEQYF.

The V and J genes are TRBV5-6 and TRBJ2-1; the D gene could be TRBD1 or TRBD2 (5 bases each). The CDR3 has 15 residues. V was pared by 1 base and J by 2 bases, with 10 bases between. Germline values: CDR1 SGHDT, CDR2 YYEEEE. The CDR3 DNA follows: TGTGCCAGCAGCTTGCGGGGCATTACCTACAATGAGCAGTTCTTC. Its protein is CASSLRGITYNEQFF.

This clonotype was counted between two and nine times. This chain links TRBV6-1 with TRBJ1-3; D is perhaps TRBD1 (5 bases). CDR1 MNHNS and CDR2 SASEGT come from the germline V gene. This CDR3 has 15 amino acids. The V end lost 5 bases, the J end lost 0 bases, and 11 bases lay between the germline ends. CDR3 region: CASSRDASSGNTIYF. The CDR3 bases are TGTGCCAGCAGTCGGGACGCCAGCTCTGGAAACACCATATATTTT.

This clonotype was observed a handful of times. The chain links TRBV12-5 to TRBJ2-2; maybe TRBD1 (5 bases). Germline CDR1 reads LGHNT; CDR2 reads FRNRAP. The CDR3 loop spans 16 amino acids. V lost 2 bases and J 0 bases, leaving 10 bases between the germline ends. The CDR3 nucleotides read TGTGCTAGTGGTTTGTTCGCAGGGACGAACACCGGGGAGCTGTTTTTT. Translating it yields CASGLFAGTNTGELFF.

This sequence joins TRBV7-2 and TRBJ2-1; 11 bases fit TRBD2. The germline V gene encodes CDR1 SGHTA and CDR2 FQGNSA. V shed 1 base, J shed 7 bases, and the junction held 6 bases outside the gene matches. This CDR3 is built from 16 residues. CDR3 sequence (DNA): TGTGCCAGCAGCTTAGGTAGCGGGGGGGCTCAGAATGAGCAGTTCTTC. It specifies CASSLGSGGAQNEQFF. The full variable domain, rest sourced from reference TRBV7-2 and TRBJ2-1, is GAGVSQSPSNKVTEKGKDVELRCDPISGHTALYWYRQSLGQGLEFLIYFQGNSAPDKSGLPSDRFSAERTGGSVSTLTIQRTQQEDSAVYLCASSLGSGGAQNEQFFGPGTRLTVL.

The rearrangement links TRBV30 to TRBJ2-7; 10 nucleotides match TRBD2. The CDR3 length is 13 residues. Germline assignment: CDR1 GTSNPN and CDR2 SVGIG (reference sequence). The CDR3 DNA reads TGTGCTGCACAACTAGCGGGGCCCTACGAGCAGTACTTC. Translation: CAAQLAGPYEQYF.

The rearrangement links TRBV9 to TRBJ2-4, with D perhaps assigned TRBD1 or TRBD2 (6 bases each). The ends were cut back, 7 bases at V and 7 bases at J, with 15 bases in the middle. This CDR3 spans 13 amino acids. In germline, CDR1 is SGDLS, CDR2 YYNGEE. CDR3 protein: CASGTGGGNIQYF. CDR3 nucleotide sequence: TGTGCCAGCGGTACCGGGGGCGGTAACATTCAGTACTTC.

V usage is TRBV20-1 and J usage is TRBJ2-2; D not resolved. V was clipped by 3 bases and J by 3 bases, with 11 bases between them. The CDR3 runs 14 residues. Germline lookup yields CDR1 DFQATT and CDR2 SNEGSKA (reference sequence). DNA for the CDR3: TGCAGTGCTAGTCAGCAGACCTACACCGGGGAGCTGTTTTTT. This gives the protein CSASQQTYTGELFF.

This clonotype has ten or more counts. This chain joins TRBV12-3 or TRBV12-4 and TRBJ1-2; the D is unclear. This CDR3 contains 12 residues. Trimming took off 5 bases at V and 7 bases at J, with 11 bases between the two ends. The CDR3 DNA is TGTGCCAGCAGTCTCAGGTTGCGTGGCTACACCTTC. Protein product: CASSLRLRGYTF.

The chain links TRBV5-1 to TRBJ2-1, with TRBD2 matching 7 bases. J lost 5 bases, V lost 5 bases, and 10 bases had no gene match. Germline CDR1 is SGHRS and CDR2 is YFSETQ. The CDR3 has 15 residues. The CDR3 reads CASSSLASGNNEQFF. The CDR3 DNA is TGCGCCAGCAGTTCGTTGGCTAGCGGTAACAATGAGCAGTTCTTC.

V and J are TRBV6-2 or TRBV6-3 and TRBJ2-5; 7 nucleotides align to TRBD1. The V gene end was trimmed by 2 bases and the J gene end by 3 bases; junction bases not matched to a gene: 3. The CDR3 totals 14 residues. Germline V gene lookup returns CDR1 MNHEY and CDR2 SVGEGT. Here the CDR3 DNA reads TGTGCCAGCAGTTACCGACAGGGTAAAGAGACCCAGTACTTC. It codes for CASSYRQGKETQYF.

CDR3 DNA: TGTGCCAGCAGTTACGGGGGCAGGGGTAGCACTGAAGCTTTCTTT. It is translated as CASSYGGRGSTEAFF. The rearrangement links TRBV6-5 to TRBJ1-1; perhaps TRBD1 as D (6 bases). V was shortened by 2 bases and J by 4 bases, with 14 bases between the two germline ends. Germline CDR1 is MNHEY and CDR2 is SVGAGI. This CDR3 has 15 residues.

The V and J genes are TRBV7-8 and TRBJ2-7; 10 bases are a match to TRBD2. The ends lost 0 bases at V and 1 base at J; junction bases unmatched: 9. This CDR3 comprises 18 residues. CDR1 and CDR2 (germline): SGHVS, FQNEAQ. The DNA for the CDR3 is TGTGCCAGCAGCTTAGCCCTGTCAAGCGGGGGGGCGTCCTACGAGCAGTACTTC. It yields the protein CASSLALSSGGASYEQYF.